In this sample, the clone carrying this TCR delta chain turned up many times. The data were taken from a study of γδ T cells in repeated Plasmodium falciparum infection. V was pared by 1 base and J by 4 bases, with 24 bases of the junction left unmatched. The CDR3 is made up of 21 amino acids. Per germline, CDR1 TSWWSYY and CDR2 QGS. Bulk repertoires came from Vgamma9/Vdelta2+ or Vdelta2-negative gammadelta T cells flow-sorted from PBMC. TCRdb re-called the multiplex PCR reads using CATT. This table has about 93,000 delta-chain clones, 0.75% to 1% appearing once. This receptor was identified in a pool of human donors (malaria-infected and uninfected, not separated). The rearrangement joins TRDV1 to TRDJ1; TRDD2 matches at 7 bases. The sequenced material came from gamma-delta T cells from blood. The chain's CDR3 is CALGEPAFLAGWDHFGDKLIF. CDR3 in DNA: TGTGCTCTTGGGGAACCAGCCTTCCTGGCCGGCTGGGACCATTTCGGCGATAAACTCATCTTT.